The clone carrying this T cell receptor (beta chain) was recorded a few times. This CDR3 has 14 residues. The germline gives CDR1 SEHNR, CDR2 FQNEAQ (reference sequence). V was clipped by 2 bases and J by 2 bases, with 10 bases between them. This record belongs to a study of T cells after yellow fever vaccination. Study as a whole: Low-cell-number fractions were prepared with SMART-Seq v4 Ultra Low Input. Study results and limitations: The day 0 sorted memory subsets showed almost all vaccine-responding clonotypes to be undetectable. Overall, a small share of clonotypes was seen in both CD4 and CD8 compartments. A large majority of primary-vaccination clones showed up again after the booster (96% CD4, around 90% CD8).

TCRdb passed the 5' RACE reads through MiXCR, listing each CDR3 protein once. The sample carries over 45,000 distinct CDR3 sequences, 5% to 6.5% recorded once. V is TRBV7-9 and J is TRBJ2-7; D might be TRBD2 (6 bases). The clonotype originates from a man aged 18 to 30 who received the YFV17D yellow fever vaccine. Sequencing was performed on PBMCs, either bulk or a sorted T-cell subset (CD4+, CD8+, memory, or dextramer-sorted; not recorded which), taken on the day of the yellow fever booster vaccination. This chain's CDR3 is CASSLSGDPYEQYF. The CDR3 DNA reads as TGTGCCAGCAGCTTATCGGGGGACCCCTACGAGCAGTACTTC. Full variable domain (missing parts from reference TRBV7-9 and TRBJ2-7): DTGVSQNPRHKITKRGQNVTFRCDPISEHNRLYWYRQTLGQGPEFLTYFQNEAQLEKSRLLSDRFSAERPKGSFSTLEIQRTEQGDSAMYLCASSLSGDPYEQYFGPGTRLTVT.